The source of this T cell receptor beta chain is a study of identical twins. Study-wide results and limits: Fewer insertions were carried by abundant cord blood beta clonotypes, but none was seen in memory repertoires.

The authors used template switching to add a universal primer site and gave cDNA unique molecular identifiers. From the 5' RACE reads, TCRdb called clonotypes with MiXCR, one entry per CDR3 protein. The sample has fewer than 500,000 distinct CDR3 sequences, approximately 25% seen once. As to this clonotype: Its antigen is as yet unknown.

The CDR3 runs to 15 residues. In germline, CDR1 is LGHNA, CDR2 YSLEER. Trimming took off 1 base at V and 1 base at J, with 10 bases between the two ends. The sample was also reused in another study, on T cells expressing NK-cell markers. As that report states: More than 5 donors had dominant NKG2C+ clonotypes that comprised about 1.0-7.0% of their CD8+ T cells. Also leading the CD3+CD56-NKG2C+ fraction in a handful of donors were these clonotypes.

The receptor was derived from a woman aged 18-29 years in good health. Sequencing was done on a sample of CD4+ T cells sorted from blood. The J gene is TRBJ2-5, the V gene TRBV4-3; D is unclear. The CDR3 DNA follows: TGCGCCAGCAGCCAAGTCGGGCTGGCCCAAGAGACCCAGTACTTC. Translating it yields CASSQVGLAQETQYF.